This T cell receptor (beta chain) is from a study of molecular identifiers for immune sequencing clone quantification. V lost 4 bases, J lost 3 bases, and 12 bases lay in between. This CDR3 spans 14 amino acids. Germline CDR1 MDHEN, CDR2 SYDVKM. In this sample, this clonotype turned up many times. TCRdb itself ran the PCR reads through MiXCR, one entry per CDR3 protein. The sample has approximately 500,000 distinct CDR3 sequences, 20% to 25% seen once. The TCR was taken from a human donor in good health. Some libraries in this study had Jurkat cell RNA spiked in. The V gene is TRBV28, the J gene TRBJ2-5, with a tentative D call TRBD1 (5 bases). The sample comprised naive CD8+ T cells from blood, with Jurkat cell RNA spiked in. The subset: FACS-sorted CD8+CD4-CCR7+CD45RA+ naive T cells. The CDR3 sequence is CASSSSPTEETQYF. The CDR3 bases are TGTGCCAGCAGTTCCTCTCCGACAGAAGAGACCCAGTACTTC.